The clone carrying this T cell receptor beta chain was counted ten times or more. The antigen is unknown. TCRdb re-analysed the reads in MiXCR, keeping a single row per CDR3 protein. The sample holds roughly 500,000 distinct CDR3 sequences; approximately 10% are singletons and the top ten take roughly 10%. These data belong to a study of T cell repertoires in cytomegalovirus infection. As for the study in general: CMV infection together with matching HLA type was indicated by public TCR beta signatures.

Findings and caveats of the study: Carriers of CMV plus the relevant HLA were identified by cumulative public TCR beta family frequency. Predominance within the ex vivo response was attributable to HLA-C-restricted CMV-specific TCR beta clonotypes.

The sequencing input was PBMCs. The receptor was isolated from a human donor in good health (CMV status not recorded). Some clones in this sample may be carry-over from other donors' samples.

This chain's CDR3 is CASSPAAVSSNQPQHF. The CDR3 DNA sequence: TGTGCCAGCAGCCCCGCGGCAGTCTCCAGCAATCAGCCCCAGCATTTT. V usage is TRBV7-3 and J usage is TRBJ1-5, with unresolved D. The V and J ends lost 5 bases and 1 base respectively, with 15 bases between them. The CDR3 spans 16 residues. Germline CDR1 reads SGHTA; CDR2 reads FQGTGA.